Listed below are T cell receptor beta chains from one sample, sequenced in a study of blood T cells in healthy people across ages. From the 5' RACE reads, TCRdb called clonotypes with MiXCR, one entry per CDR3 protein. This sample has roughly 570,000 distinct CDR3 sequences, with approximately 30% found just once. Input material: blood. The receptor set was obtained from an older woman in good health. Each CDR3 is given without its conserved first and last residue. Each record gives: V gene, J gene, CDR3 protein.

TRBV4-3,TRBJ2-1,ASTRLGLYNEQF
TRBV2,TRBJ1-1,ASKRDRGIMNTEAF
TRBV2,TRBJ2-1,ASSERDRALNEQF
TRBV7-2,TRBJ2-5,ASSSLRTSGGETQY
TRBV9,.,ASSATGTSGYNEQF
TRBV7-2,TRBJ1-4,ASSLDWGRGELF
TRBV7-2,TRBJ2-5,ASSSNRDPPRSAQY
TRBV4-3,TRBJ2-3,ASSQDSGSVADTQY
TRBV24-1,TRBJ2-1,ATSDLTTGYNEQF
TRBV7-9,TRBJ1-4,ASTNLNKEKLF
TRBV20-1,TRBJ2-3,SARDLGGEITDTQY
TRBV7-3,TRBJ2-1,ASRTSGGQKV
TRBV2,TRBJ2-3,ATRGTSTDTQY
TRBV5-1,TRBJ2-3,ASSEGWGGTDTQY
TRBV7-2,TRBJ1-3,ASSEGDPGNTIY
TRBV4-3,TRBJ2-3,ASSLGQVKDTQY
TRBV6-6,TRBJ1-6,ASSYEGRESPLH
TRBV24-1,TRBJ1-4,ATSDGGTPNEKLF
TRBV2,TRBJ1-3,ASSEYSGSGNTIY
TRBV2,TRBJ1-1,ASSPGTGLNTEAF
TRBV7-2,TRBJ1-1,ASSLVIGTTNTEAF
TRBV4-1,TRBJ1-2,ASSQSSGTGFLYGYT
TRBV10-3,TRBJ1-1,AIVEGKGTEAF
TRBV6-1,TRBJ1-4,ASRTTSNEKLF
TRBV29-1,TRBJ1-2,SVERRNTGIQEGGYT
TRBV7-2,TRBJ2-5,ASSLGGQGKKTQY
TRBV7-9,TRBJ2-1,ASSFRGTGAGEQF
TRBV7-2,.,ASSPWRRGGQETQY
TRBV27,TRBJ1-2,ASSHPEDGYT
TRBV6-5,TRBJ2-7,ASSYSPSGGPYEQY
TRBV20-1,TRBJ2-3,SAHNTGTDTQY
TRBV18,TRBJ1-3,ASLRPGQSDSGNTIY
TRBV7-2,TRBJ2-2,ASRLIGTGELF
TRBV29-1,TRBJ2-1,SVASTSNEQF
TRBV6-2/TRBV6-3,TRBJ2-5,ASSYSIPSAGGLQETQY
TRBV12-3/TRBV12-4,TRBJ2-5,ASSLVAGNRERY